These 9 T cell receptor beta chains share one sample of origin, sequenced in a study of OX40 agonist ivuxolimab in advanced cancers. Clones were sequenced by immunoSEQ multiplex PCR, and TCRdb holds only the in-frame ones, with some missing. The profile shows 45,000 to 55,000 clones, more than 70% of them singletons. The material sequenced was CD4+ or CD8+ T cells sorted from blood, taken in a trial of the OX40 agonist ivuxolimab. These TCRs come from an adult with an advanced solid tumor such as melanoma, head and neck, liver or kidney cancer.

This chain uses TRBV30 with TRBJ1-1; D is unclear. CDR3 length: 13 amino acids. Trimming removed 7 bases at V and 1 base at J, with 13 bases between. The V gene's germline CDR1 is GTSNPN and CDR2 SVGIG (reference sequence). The CDR3 region is CAFEVEPNTEAFF. CDR3 DNA sequence: TGTGCCTTCGAGGTAGAGCCGAACACTGAAGCTTTCTTT.

This clone showed up just once. This rearrangement joins TRBV28 to TRBJ2-2, with D perhaps TRBD1 (6 bases). CDR1 is MDHEN, CDR2 SYDVKM, per germline. The CDR3 sequence is 15 residues long. V was cut by 5 bases and J by 4 bases, with 14 bases left in between. The CDR3 is CASSVGGYSTGELFF. DNA for the CDR3: TGTGCCAGCAGTGTTGGGGGCTATTCCACCGGGGAGCTGTTTTTT.

The count of this clone is one. This chain joins TRBV5-1 and TRBJ2-5, with 8 bases matching TRBD1. The V and J ends lost 0 bases and 2 bases, in that order; junction bases with no gene match: 6. Germline CDR1 reads SGHRS; CDR2 reads YFSETQ. The CDR3 sequence is 16 residues long. CDR3 in amino acids: CASSLEDRDPQETQYF. The CDR3 coding sequence is TGCGCCAGCAGCTTGGAGGACAGGGATCCACAAGAGACCCAGTACTTC.

This chain joins TRBV18 and TRBJ1-1, with a tentative D call TRBD1 (5 bases). CDR1 KGHSH and CDR2 LQKENI come from the germline V gene. There are 16 residues in the CDR3. Trimming left V 2 bases short and J 8 bases short, with 21 bases between. The CDR3 region has the DNA TGTGCCAGCTCACCAATCGACAGCCGGAGGGTCACCGAAGCTTTCTTT. Translation: CASSPIDSRRVTEAFF.

The V and J genes are TRBV18 and TRBJ2-5, with D possibly being TRBD1 (5 bases). Germline V CDR1 and CDR2: KGHSH, LQKENI. This CDR3 has 15 residues. Trimming took off 1 base at V and 3 bases at J, with 12 bases between the two ends. CDR3 bases: TGTGCCAGCTCACCACAGGGGCTACTCAAAGAGACCCAGTACTTC. Its protein is CASSPQGLLKETQYF.

This chain connects TRBV9 to TRBJ2-2, with D possibly matching TRBD2 (5 bases). The CDR3 covers 14 residues. Germline V CDR1 and CDR2: SGDLS, YYNGEE. V was clipped by 3 bases and J by 4 bases, with 10 bases between them. CDR3 sequence (DNA): TGTGCCAGCAGCGCGCCAGCGGCCACCGGGGAGCTGTTTTTT. Protein: CASSAPAATGELFF.

This chain joins TRBV20-1 and TRBJ2-7; unclear D gene. V lost 7 bases and J lost 5, with 12 bases in between. Germline V gene lookup returns CDR1 DFQATT and CDR2 SNEGSKA (reference sequence). This CDR3 is 11 amino acids long. This chain's CDR3 is CSGQSYDEQYF. Written as DNA, the CDR3 is TGCAGTGGGCAGTCTTACGACGAGCAGTACTTC.

This rearrangement joins TRBV7-3 to TRBJ2-2; TRBD2 aligns across 9 bases. This CDR3 contains 19 residues. Germline assignment: CDR1 SGHTA and CDR2 FQGTGA. The trim removed 1 base at V and 4 bases at J, leaving 13 bases unmatched. The CDR3: CASSLRGLPGLASTGELFF. In DNA, the CDR3 is TGTGCCAGCAGCTTAAGGGGTCTACCGGGACTAGCCTCCACCGGGGAGCTGTTTTTT.

This sequence joins TRBV21-1 and TRBJ2-2. TRBV21-1 is flagged as a pseudogene. The CDR3 totals 17 residues. This CDR3 reads CASSRFRPNPNTGELFF. In nucleotides, the CDR3 is TGTGCCAGCAGCAGATTTCGACCTAACCCAAACACCGGGGAGCTGTTTTTT.